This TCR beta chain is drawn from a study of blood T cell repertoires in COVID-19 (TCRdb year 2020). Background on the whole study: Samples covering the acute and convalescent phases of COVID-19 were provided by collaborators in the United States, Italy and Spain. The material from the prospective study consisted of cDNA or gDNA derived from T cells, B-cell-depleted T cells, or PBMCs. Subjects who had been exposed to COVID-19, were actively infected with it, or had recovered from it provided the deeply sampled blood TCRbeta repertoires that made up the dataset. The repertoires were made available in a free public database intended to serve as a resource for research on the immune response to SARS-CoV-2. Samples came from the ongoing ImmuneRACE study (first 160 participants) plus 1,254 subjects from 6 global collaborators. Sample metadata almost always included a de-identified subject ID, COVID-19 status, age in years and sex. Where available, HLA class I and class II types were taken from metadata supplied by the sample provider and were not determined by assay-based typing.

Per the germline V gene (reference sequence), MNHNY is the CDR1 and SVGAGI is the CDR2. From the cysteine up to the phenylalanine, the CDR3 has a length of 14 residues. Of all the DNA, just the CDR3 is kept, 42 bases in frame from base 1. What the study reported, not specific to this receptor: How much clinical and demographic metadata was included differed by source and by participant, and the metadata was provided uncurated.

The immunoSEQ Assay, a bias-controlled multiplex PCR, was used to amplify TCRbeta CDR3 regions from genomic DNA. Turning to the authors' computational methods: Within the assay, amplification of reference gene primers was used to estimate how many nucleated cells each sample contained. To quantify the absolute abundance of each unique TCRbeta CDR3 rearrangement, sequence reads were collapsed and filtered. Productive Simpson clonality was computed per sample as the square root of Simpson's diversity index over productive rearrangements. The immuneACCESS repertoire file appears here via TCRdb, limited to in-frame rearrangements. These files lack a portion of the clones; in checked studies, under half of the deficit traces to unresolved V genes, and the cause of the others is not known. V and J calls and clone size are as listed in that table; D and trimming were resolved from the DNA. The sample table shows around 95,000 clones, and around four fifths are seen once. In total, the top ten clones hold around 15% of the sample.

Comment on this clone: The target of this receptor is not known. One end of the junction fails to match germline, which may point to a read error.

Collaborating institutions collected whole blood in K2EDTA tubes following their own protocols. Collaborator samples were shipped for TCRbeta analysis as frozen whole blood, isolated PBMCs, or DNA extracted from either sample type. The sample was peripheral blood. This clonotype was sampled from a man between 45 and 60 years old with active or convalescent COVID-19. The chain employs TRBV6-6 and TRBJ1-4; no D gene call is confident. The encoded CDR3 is CASREINEDEELFF. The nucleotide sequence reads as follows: TGTGCCAGCAGAGAGATCAACGAGGATGAAGAACTGTTTTTT.